A single sample gave rise to the 17 T cell receptor beta chains below, sequenced in a study of T-cell memory formation after mild COVID-19. TCRdb analysed the 5' RACE reads with MiXCR anew, one entry per CDR3 protein. The sample holds about 170,000 distinct CDR3 sequences; 10% to 15% are singletons and the top ten take approximately 3.5%. Sequencing used PBMCs or a T cell subset sorted from them (not recorded which). The source is a man aged 18 to 29 who had mild COVID-19 (a few samples of this study predate the infection). Cell type and time point are not known.

This clonotype has a handful of counts. V usage is TRBV6-5 and J usage is TRBJ2-5; no reliable D call. V was clipped by 0 bases and J by 2 bases, with 13 bases between them. Per germline, CDR1 MNHEY and CDR2 SVGAGI. There are 16 residues in the CDR3. CDR3 protein: CASSYSPNSRQETQYF. CDR3 DNA sequence: TGTGCCAGCAGTTACTCCCCTAATAGCAGACAAGAGACCCAGTACTTC.

This clonotype has only a few counts. The chain has TRBV9 and TRBJ1-2; 7 positions agree with TRBD1. Trimming at V came to 3 bases and at J to 5 bases, leaving 13 bases not matched to a gene. Germline V gives CDR1 SGDLS, CDR2 YYNGEE. The length of the CDR3 is 16 residues. For the CDR3, the DNA is TGTGCCAGCAGCGGCACAGGGGCTGGGTCGGGGTATGGCTACACCTTC. This sequence encodes CASSGTGAGSGYGYTF.

This clonotype appeared a few times. The V call is TRBV20-1, the J call TRBJ2-3, with D maybe TRBD1 (6 bases). With 4 bases removed from V and 4 bases from J, the gap between germline ends came to 9 bases. The CDR3 covers 12 residues. The germline V gene encodes CDR1 DFQATT and CDR2 SNEGSKA (reference sequence). For the CDR3, the DNA is TGCAGTGCTATTTGGGGGCCAGATACGCAGTATTTT. Protein: CSAIWGPDTQYF.

CDR3 loop: CASSYGGTDEKLFF. The CDR3 nucleotides read TGTGCCAGCAGTTACGGTGGAACGGATGAAAAACTGTTTTTT. The rearrangement links TRBV6-2 or TRBV6-3 to TRBJ1-4, with D unclear. The CDR3 sequence is 14 residues long. Deletions cut 2 bases from V and 6 bases from J, with 10 bases between. The germline gives CDR1 MNHEY, CDR2 SVGEGT.

The sample holds a few counts of this clonotype. The chain uses TRBV6-5 and TRBJ2-7; 7 bases line up with TRBD1. V dropped 8 bases and J dropped 5; count of bases not matched to a gene: 12. The V gene's germline CDR1 is MNHEY and CDR2 SVGAGI. This CDR3 has 14 residues. The CDR3 here is CASEISGTADEQYV. CDR3 sequence (DNA): TGTGCCAGCGAGATATCCGGGACAGCGGACGAGCAGTACGTC.

The genes are TRBV12-3 or TRBV12-4 and TRBJ2-7, with TRBD2 matching 7 bases. V trimming: 3 bases; J trimming: 4 bases; junction bases outside the gene matches: 6. There are 14 residues in the CDR3. The CDR3 is CASSLGGGNYEQYF. DNA for the CDR3: TGTGCCAGCAGTTTGGGCGGGGGTAATTACGAGCAGTACTTC.

This clonotype has a handful of counts. The rearrangement links TRBV5-1 to TRBJ1-1; tentative D call: TRBD1 (6 bases). Per germline, CDR1 SGHRS and CDR2 YFSETQ. This CDR3 has 15 amino acids. Trimming pared 5 bases from V and 4 bases from J, leaving 18 bases between. CDR3: CASSPDQGTGTEAFF. Written as DNA, the CDR3 is TGCGCCAGCAGTCCGGACCAGGGGACGGGCACTGAAGCTTTCTTT.

This clonotype was detected a few times. The rearrangement joins TRBV4-2 to TRBJ1-2; D uncertain. V dropped 0 bases and J dropped 2 bases, with 16 bases sitting between them. The CDR3 extends over 17 amino acids. Germline V gene lookup returns CDR1 LGHNA and CDR2 YNFKEQ. This chain's CDR3 is CASSQDPLRVANYGYTF. CDR3 nucleotide sequence: TGTGCCAGCAGCCAAGATCCCCTCCGGGTCGCGAACTATGGCTACACCTTC.

The rearrangement joins TRBV7-9 to TRBJ1-3; D is unclear. Trimming took 6 bases from V and 4 from J, leaving 13 bases between them. This CDR3 comprises 14 residues. CDR1 and CDR2 (germline): SEHNR, FQNEAQ (reference sequence). In DNA, the CDR3 is TGTGCCAGCAGATTCGAGTTGTCGGGAAACACCATATATTTT. It encodes CASRFELSGNTIYF.

This clonotype was seen a handful of times. The chain joins TRBV20-1 to TRBJ1-1; TRBD1 is a possible D gene (5 bases). This CDR3 is 13 amino acids long. The germline V gene has CDR1 DFQATT and CDR2 SNEGSKA (reference sequence). V lost 3 bases to trimming and J lost 4 bases, with 12 bases between them. The CDR3 is CSASEAGGTEAFF. Written as DNA, the CDR3 is TGCAGTGCTAGTGAGGCGGGGGGCACTGAAGCTTTCTTT.

The chain uses TRBV20-1 and TRBJ2-3; D unclear. V lost 5 bases, J lost 3 bases, and 9 bases lay in between. CDR1 is DFQATT, CDR2 SNEGSKA, per germline (reference sequence). CDR3 length: 12 residues. The CDR3 region has the DNA TGCAGTGCTCCATCTGGGACAGATACGCAGTATTTT. Protein sequence: CSAPSGTDTQYF.

This clonotype was picked up a small number of times. This chain joins TRBV27 and TRBJ2-3; 9 bases agree with TRBD2. After removal of 5 bases from V and 8 bases from J, the junction contained 8 bases not matched to a gene. The germline V gene has CDR1 MNHEY and CDR2 SMNVEV (reference sequence). This CDR3 has 14 amino acids. DNA of the CDR3: TGTGCCAGCAGTCGAAGCGGGGGGAGGGGTACGCAGTATTTT. As protein: CASSRSGGRGTQYF.

This clonotype was picked up one time. The gene calls are TRBV7-6 and TRBJ2-1; D perhaps matches TRBD2 (6 bases). Per the germline V gene, CDR1 is SGHVS and CDR2 is FNYEAQ. The CDR3 has 14 amino acids. With 6 bases removed from V and 8 bases from J, the gap between germline ends came to 17 bases. Here the CDR3 reads CASRERGGNDEQFF. CDR3 nucleotide sequence: TGTGCCAGCAGAGAACGGGGAGGTAACGATGAGCAGTTCTTC.

The chain joins TRBV5-5 to TRBJ1-2; D remains unclear. CDR3 size: 12 residues. Looked up from germline, CDR1 is SGHKS and CDR2 is YYEKEE (reference sequence). Between the trimmed V and J ends, which lost 0 bases and 8 bases, there was a span of 8 bases. The CDR3 loop reads CASSLGRRGYTF. The CDR3, as DNA: TGTGCCAGCAGCTTGGGCCGGCGGGGCTACACCTTC.

This rearrangement joins TRBV5-1 to TRBJ2-3, with D possibly being TRBD1 or TRBD2 (5 bases each). Germline assignment: CDR1 SGHRS and CDR2 YFSETQ. V dropped 4 bases and J dropped 0 bases, with 12 bases sitting between them. The CDR3 spans 15 residues. CDR3 DNA sequence: TGCGCCAGCAGCAGAGAGGGGATTAGCACAGATACGCAGTATTTT. It translates to CASSREGISTDTQYF.

This clonotype turned up a few times. J is TRBJ1-6 and V is TRBV7-9; 8 nucleotides line up with TRBD1. This CDR3 is 14 amino acids long. V shed 6 bases and J 6 bases; nucleotides not matched to a gene: 4. Germline V CDR1 and CDR2: SEHNR, FQNEAQ (reference sequence). In DNA form, the CDR3 reads TGTGCCAGCAGAGGGGACAGGTTTAATTCACCCCTCCACTTT. It codes for CASRGDRFNSPLHF.

This clonotype was seen only a few times. The V call is TRBV6-5, the J call TRBJ1-2; D ambiguous. The V gene's germline CDR1 is MNHEY and CDR2 SVGAGI. The CDR3 spans 13 residues. V dropped 6 bases and J dropped 3 bases, with 11 bases sitting between them. The CDR3 DNA is TGTGCCAGCAGCCCTGGTAGCTACTATGGCTACACCTTC. Amino acids: CASSPGSYYGYTF.